These T cell receptor beta chains were read from a single sample in a study of cytomegalovirus exposure and HLA in healthy donors. The table came from immunoSEQ multiplex PCR; TCRdb's copy has only in-frame clones and leaves some out. The sample yields about 97,000 clones, roughly 10% seen once. What was sequenced was PBMCs. Receptors were obtained from a man aged 45-65 years in good health and CMV-seropositive. The CDR3 runs from the conserved cysteine through the conserved F or W. A D gene is named only where the DNA matches it firmly. Size values are once, few and many counts, or a class for expanded clones, and some rows have none.

cdr3_aa	cdr3_nt	clone_size	v_call	d_call	j_call
CASSSSRGHLHF	TGCGCCAGCAGTTCCTCTCGCGGGCACCTCCACTTT	NA	TRBV5-1	NA	TRBJ1-6
CASSLGLGQGLMNTEAFF	TGCGCCAGCAGCTTGGGCCTCGGACAGGGACTAATGAACACTGAAGCTTTCTTT	few	TRBV5-1	TRBD1	TRBJ1-1
CASSRGRGQGGSEQFF	TGTGCCAGCAGCCGAGGGAGGGGACAGGGTGGGAGTGAGCAGTTCTTC	NA	TRBV11-3	TRBD1	TRBJ2-1
CASSSWTSGGQETQYF	TGCGCCAGCAGCTCCTGGACTAGCGGAGGTCAAGAGACCCAGTACTTC	NA	TRBV5-1	TRBD2	TRBJ2-5
CSVFASGETQYF	TGCAGCGTATTCGCTAGCGGAGAGACCCAGTACTTC	few	TRBV29-1	TRBD2	TRBJ2-5
CASSLESGKTGELFF	TGCGCCAGCAGCTTGGAGTCGGGGAAGACCGGGGAGCTGTTTTTT	NA	TRBV5-1	NA	TRBJ2-2
CASSYRRTGTNTEAFF	TGTGCCAGCAGTTACAGAAGGACAGGGACCAACACTGAAGCTTTCTTT	few	TRBV6-5	TRBD1	TRBJ1-1
CASSFLAGGSSGNTIYF	TGTGCCAGCAGCTTCCTGGCAGGGGGGAGCTCTGGAAACACCATATATTTT	NA	TRBV11-2	TRBD1	TRBJ1-3
CASSQDKSTSPTDTQYF	TGCGCCAGCAGCCAAGATAAGTCTACTTCCCCCACAGATACGCAGTATTTT	NA	TRBV4-1	NA	TRBJ2-3
CASSLSGQSSF	TGTGCCAGCAGTTTATCGGGACAGTCTTCCTTC	few	TRBV28	TRBD1	TRBJ2-7
CASSHFLNFEAFF	TGTGCCAGCAGCCATTTTCTCAACTTTGAAGCTTTCTTT	few	TRBV14	NA	TRBJ1-1
CASSLVFGWGARMNTEAFF	TGTGCCAGCAGCTTAGTGTTCGGTTGGGGAGCCCGAATGAACACTGAAGCTTTCTTT	NA	TRBV7-9	NA	TRBJ1-1
CSVEETTGNYGYTF	TGCAGCGTTGAAGAAACGACAGGGAACTATGGCTACACCTTC	few	TRBV29-1	TRBD1	TRBJ1-2
CASSIGGGLLDEQYF	TGTGCCAGTAGTATAGGGGGGGGACTCCTGGACGAGCAGTACTTC	few	TRBV19	TRBD2	TRBJ2-7
CASRSTSGRGPDTQYF	TGTGCCAGCAGATCCACTAGCGGGCGAGGCCCAGATACGCAGTATTTT	NA	TRBV7-2	TRBD2	TRBJ2-3
CASSLGTGAFNTEAFF	TGCGCCAGCAGCTTGGGGACAGGGGCTTTTAACACTGAAGCTTTCTTT	NA	TRBV5-1	TRBD1	TRBJ1-1
CASSLSPHNEQFF	TGTGCCAGCAGTCTATCCCCCCACAATGAGCAGTTCTTC	NA	TRBV2	NA	TRBJ2-1
CASMAGPNTGELFF	TGTGCCAGCATGGCGGGACCTAACACCGGGGAGCTGTTTTTT	NA	TRBV7-3	NA	TRBJ2-2
CASSSRESIGEQFF	TGTGCCAGCAGTTCCCGGGAGTCTATTGGTGAGCAGTTCTTC	few	TRBV6-1	NA	TRBJ2-1
CASSLISGRGGETQYF	TGTGCCAGCAGCTTAATTAGCGGGAGGGGAGGGGAGACCCAGTACTTC	NA	TRBV7-3	TRBD2	TRBJ2-5
CASSPVPGLAYEQYF	TGCGCCAGCAGCCCAGTACCGGGACTAGCCTACGAGCAGTACTTC	NA	TRBV4-1	TRBD2	TRBJ2-7
CASSRTSGTLSYNEQFF	TGTGCCAGCAGCCGGACTAGCGGGACTCTCTCCTACAATGAGCAGTTCTTC	few	TRBV4-2	TRBD2	TRBJ2-1
CASSLELASGYNEQFF	TGTGCCAGCAGCTTGGAGTTGGCTAGCGGGTACAATGAGCAGTTCTTC	NA	TRBV5-6	TRBD2	TRBJ2-1
CAWSVRQPRGELFF	TGTGCCTGGAGTGTACGGCAGCCTAGGGGGGAGCTGTTTTTT	few	TRBV30	NA	TRBJ2-2
CASSLDSSGVAKNIQYF	TGTGCCAGCAGCTTAGATTCGAGCGGGGTAGCCAAAAACATTCAGTACTTC	NA	TRBV7-9	TRBD2	TRBJ2-4
CASRQQGENEQFF	TGTGCCAGTAGGCAACAGGGGGAGAATGAGCAGTTCTTC	few	TRBV19	TRBD1	TRBJ2-1
CASSPTENYEQYF	TGTGCCAGCAGCCCGACAGAGAACTACGAGCAGTACTTC	NA	TRBV7-9	NA	TRBJ2-7
CASTYWRGPGELFF	TGTGCCAGCACTTATTGGCGGGGCCCCGGGGAGCTGTTTTTT	NA	TRBV6-6	NA	TRBJ2-2
CASSPQAQREVNEQFF	TGTGCCAGCAGCCCTCAGGCCCAGCGGGAGGTGAATGAGCAGTTCTTC	NA	TRBV7-2	TRBD2	TRBJ2-1